Each of the 7 T cell receptor beta chains below was sequenced from the same sample in a study of type 1 regulatory T cells (dated by TCRdb to 2020 to 2022). Sequencing instrument: Illumina MiSeq. TCRdb reprocessed the public reads (quality trimming at Q25 with fastp, clone calling with MiXCR) and kept in-frame beta chains. Entries are consolidated by CDR3 protein sequence, retaining the most common genes and DNA. Here the sample has 35,000 to 50,000 distinct CDR3 sequences; 9.5% to 15% occur a single time. The ten biggest clones cover 6.5% to 9% of the sample. No cognate antigen is known for these TCRs. The sequencing sample was made of cultured non-Tr1 T cells, either the whole culture or a sorted T cell fraction (not recorded which). In light of the paper, this sample's cell subset or site label describes: non-Tr1 population from the T-allo10 product. These receptors were collected from a human donor in good health.

This clonotype was detected ten times or more. The V and J genes are TRBV9 and TRBJ2-1; D is undetermined. With 4 bases removed from V and 4 bases from J, the gap between germline ends came to 15 bases. The CDR3 is made up of 15 amino acids. Germline loops: CDR1 SGDLS, CDR2 YYNGEE. The CDR3 DNA follows: TGTGCCAGCAGCCCCCGACGGGTGTTGTACAATGAGCAGTTCTTC. It codes for CASSPRRVLYNEQFF.

This chain uses TRBV7-2 with TRBJ2-1; TRBD2 aligns across 9 bases. This CDR3 has 15 residues. J was trimmed by 9 bases and V by 5 bases; bases with no gene match: 11. The V gene's germline CDR1 is SGHTA and CDR2 FQGNSA. CDR3 coding DNA: TGTGCCAGCAGCCCCTCGGCGGGAGGGTATATTGAGCAGTTCTTC. Protein sequence: CASSPSAGGYIEQFF.

CDR3 bases: TGTGCCAGTATGGTTCAGGGGGCAGATACGCAGTATTTT. Residues: CASMVQGADTQYF. The genes are TRBV19 and TRBJ2-3, with 7 positions matching TRBD1. The CDR3 runs 13 residues. In germline, CDR1 is LNHDA, CDR2 SQIVND (reference sequence). The ends lost 7 bases at V and 4 bases at J; junction bases unmatched: 5.

This clonotype was observed at least ten times. This chain joins TRBV12-3 or TRBV12-4 and TRBJ2-5; 8 bases align to TRBD1. CDR3 length equals 15 residues. V lost 5 bases to trimming and J lost 2 bases; unmatched junction nucleotides: 7. The CDR3 DNA sequence: TGTGCCAGCAGTCCCGGGACAGGTCGACAAGAGACCCAGTACTTC. It translates to CASSPGTGRQETQYF.

This clonotype was seen ten or more times. The chain carries TRBV9 and TRBJ1-1, with a weak D call TRBD1 (5 bases). The CDR3 is 16 residues long. Trimming stripped 4 bases from V and 0 bases from J, with 16 bases between. CDR1 SGDLS and CDR2 YYNGEE come from the germline V gene. CDR3 nucleotides: TGTGCCAGCAGCACCCCGGCGGGGGGATTGAACACTGAAGCTTTCTTT. Translating gives CASSTPAGGLNTEAFF.

On this clonotype: The junction departs from the called germline gene at one end, perhaps through a read error. This chain joins TRBV5-5 and TRBJ1-1; D unresolved. This CDR3 contains 14 residues. Germline lookup yields CDR1 SGHKS and CDR2 YYEKEE (reference sequence). The CDR3 sequence is CAGSNRTVNTEAFF. The CDR3 coding sequence is TGTGCCGGCAGCAACCGGACGGTGAACACTGAAGCTTTCTTT.

This clonotype was observed many times. V and J are TRBV5-1 and TRBJ2-1, with 8 bases lining up with TRBD2. CDR3 length: 16 residues. V gave up 3 bases and J gave up 0 bases; unmatched junction bases: 5. In germline, CDR1 is SGHRS, CDR2 YFSETQ. CDR3 nucleotides: TGCGCCAGCAGCTCATTAGCGGGAAGCTCCTACAATGAGCAGTTCTTC. It codes for CASSSLAGSSYNEQFF. The variable domain in full, completed from reference TRBV5-1 and TRBJ2-1, reads KAGVTQTPRYLIKTRGQQVTLSCSPISGHRSVSWYQQTPGQGLQFLFEYFSETQRNKGNFPGRFSGRQFSNSRSEMNVSTLELGDSALYLCASSSLAGSSYNEQFFGPGTRLTVL.